This TCR beta chain came from a study of blood T cell repertoires in COVID-19. Study-wide background: The United States, Italy and Spain provided the acute and convalescent COVID-19 samples. Sources were T cells, B-cell-depleted T cells, or PBMCs; the material itself was cDNA or gDNA.

Assay: immunoSEQ multiplex PCR; the TCRdb copy retains only in-frame clones and omits some. In the table there are 200,000 to 250,000 clones, 65% to 90% of which are singletons. Participant-given clinical history determined each cohort assignment. The receptor's source is a woman aged 50 to 60 with acute COVID-19. The sample taken for sequencing was PBMCs or T cells enriched from blood (not recorded which).

In DNA form, the CDR3 reads TGCGCCAGCAGTCCTAGACAGGGCCTGACCTACGAGCAGTACTTC. As protein: CASSPRQGLTYEQYF. The chain carries TRBV5-1 and TRBJ2-7, with 7 bases identical to TRBD1. Germline V gene data show CDR1 as SGHRS and CDR2 as YFSETQ. The CDR3 has 15 amino acids. Germline trimming cut 5 bases from V and 2 bases from J; bases unmatched to any gene: 10.